These T cell receptor beta chains were read from a single sample in a study of shared clonotypes between healthy human individuals. Using immunoSEQ multiplex PCR, the repertoire was profiled, and TCRdb retains in-frame clones only, with some absent. Among about 2 million clones, roughly 96% were seen once, and the ten largest hold more than 0.1%. Input material: naive CD4+ T cells sorted from blood. These receptors were taken from a man in his late teens or twenties in good health. Both conserved end residues are part of each CDR3. A D gene is named only where the DNA matches it firmly. Where a row states a size, it is once, few, many or the class of an expanded clone; other rows omit it.

J	V	size	D	DNA	CDR3
TRBJ2-2	TRBV4-1	NA	TRBD1	TGCGCCAGCAGCCAAGTCCGACAGGGGTATTCAGGGGAGCTGTTTTTT	CASSQVRQGYSGELFF
TRBJ1-4	TRBV6-5	NA	NA	TGTGCCAGCAGTACCGGGACGATTGATGAAAAACTGTTTTTT	CASSTGTIDEKLFF
TRBJ2-7	TRBV7-2	NA	NA	TGTGCCAGCACTTTCGTGGGCTCCTACGAGCAGTACTTC	CASTFVGSYEQYF
TRBJ2-3	TRBV5-8	NA	TRBD2	TGTGCCAGCTCGGCCCTTACTAGCGGTACAGATACGCAGTATTTT	CASSALTSGTDTQYF
TRBJ2-7	TRBV10-2	NA	TRBD1	TGCGCCAGCAGGGGGACAGTTTCCTCCTACGAGCAGTACTTC	CASRGTVSSYEQYF
TRBJ2-1	TRBV5-4	NA	TRBD2	TGTGCCAGCAGCCAGGTTAGCGGGAGATACAATGAGCAGTTCTTC	CASSQVSGRYNEQFF
TRBJ1-6	TRBV7-9	NA	NA	TGTGCCAGCAGCTTAGCGGGTTTTTCACCCCTCCACTTT	CASSLAGFSPLHF
TRBJ1-3	TRBV9	NA	NA	TGTGCCAGCAGCGTAAATGGTCGGACACACTCTGGAAACACCATATATTTT	CASSVNGRTHSGNTIYF
TRBJ2-5	TRBV10-3	NA	TRBD1	TGTGCCATCAGTGGTGGGGACAGGGGACGACGAGAGACCCAGTACTTC	CAISGGDRGRRETQYF
TRBJ2-1	TRBV20-1	NA	NA	TGCAGTGCTACGCGAGGCAATGAGCAGTTCTTC	CSATRGNEQFF
TRBJ2-3	TRBV19	NA	NA	TGTGCCAGTAGTACAGTTCATATCACCACCACAGATACGCAGTATTTT	CASSTVHITTTDTQYF
TRBJ2-5	TRBV7-2	NA	TRBD2	TGTGCCAGCAGCTTAATGGCAGGGTACGCGGGAGCGGAGACCCAGTACTTC	CASSLMAGYAGAETQYF
TRBJ2-5	TRBV28	NA	NA	TGTGCCAGCACCGCAGACATTCTTCCCGAGACCCAGTACTTC	CASTADILPETQYF
TRBJ2-7	TRBV6-6	NA	NA	TGTGCCAGCAGTTTGGACACCTTAACCTACGAGCAGTACTTC	CASSLDTLTYEQYF
TRBJ1-2	TRBV5-4	NA	NA	TGTGCCAGCAGCCTGGGAAACAATGGCTACACCTTC	CASSLGNNGYTF
TRBJ1-2	TRBV6-5	NA	TRBD1	TGTGCCAGCAGTCCTCGAGGGGGCGCCAACTATGGCTACACCTTC	CASSPRGGANYGYTF
TRBJ2-1	TRBV7-2	NA	NA	TGTGCCAGCAGCTTAGGCGGTGAGCAGTTCTTC	CASSLGGEQFF
TRBJ2-5	TRBV19	NA	NA	TGTGCCAGTAGTACAGATAGAGAGACCCAGTACTTC	CASSTDRETQYF
TRBJ2-7	TRBV19	NA	TRBD1	TGTGCCAGTAGTGACGGGACAGCCAGAAGCTACGAGCAGTACTTC	CASSDGTARSYEQYF
TRBJ1-1	TRBV28	NA	TRBD1	TGTGCCAGCAGAACAGGGGCGGAGGGCACTGAAGCTTTCTTT	CASRTGAEGTEAFF
TRBJ1-3	TRBV5-4	NA	TRBD1	TGTGCCAGCAGTACCTCAGGGGGCGGTGGAAACACCATATATTTT	CASSTSGGGGNTIYF
TRBJ1-2	TRBV12-5	NA	TRBD1	TGTGCTAGTGGCTCAGACAGGGCGAGGGGCTACACCTTC	CASGSDRARGYTF
TRBJ1-2	TRBV21-1	NA	NA	TGTGCCAGCAGCAATAGACCGGGACAGGGGACGACATACACCTTC	CASSNRPGQGTTYTF
TRBJ1-1	TRBV5-4	NA	TRBD1	TGTGCCAGCAGCCTGGGACAGGGGGGACCGGACACTGAAGCTTTCTTT	CASSLGQGGPDTEAFF
TRBJ2-1	TRBV18	NA	TRBD2	TGTGCCAGCCCAAAACTAGCGGGAGGACTTAACAATGAGCAGTTCTTC	CASPKLAGGLNNEQFF
TRBJ1-1	TRBV21-1	NA	NA	TGTGCCAGCAGCTACCCGTCCGCGGCGGGGAGAGGCACTGAAGCTTTCTTT	CASSYPSAAGRGTEAFF
TRBJ2-7	TRBV6-5	NA	TRBD1	TGTGCCAGCAGACGAGACAGGGGGCGAGACGAGCAGTACTTC	CASRRDRGRDEQYF
TRBJ2-3	TRBV6-5	once	TRBD2	TGTGCCAGCAGCTCTAGCGGGGGCGGCACAGATACGCAGTATTTT	CASSSSGGGTDTQYF
TRBJ1-6	TRBV6-1	NA	TRBD1	TGTGCCAGCAGTGAACTCCCCTACCGGGACAGAAATTCACCCCTCCACTTT	CASSELPYRDRNSPLHF
TRBJ1-1	TRBV7-8	NA	NA	TGTGCCAGCAGCTCTTGGGACACTGAAGCTTTCTTT	CASSSWDTEAFF
TRBJ1-1	TRBV5-1	NA	NA	TGCGCCAGCAGCTTTGAAATGAACACTGAAGCTTTCTTT	CASSFEMNTEAFF
TRBJ2-7	TRBV12-5	NA	TRBD1	TGTGCTAGTGGTTTGGTGACCGGGACAGGGGGTCACGAGCAGTACTTC	CASGLVTGTGGHEQYF
TRBJ1-2	TRBV6-4	NA	TRBD1	TGTGCCAGCAGTCAACAGGGGGGCTATGGCTACACCTTC	CASSQQGGYGYTF
TRBJ2-2	TRBV5-5	NA	NA	TGTGCCAGCAGCTATGGACAGAACACCGGGGAGCTGTTTTTT	CASSYGQNTGELFF
TRBJ1-2	TRBV19	NA	TRBD1	TGTGCCAGTAGAACAGGGGCTACTTCTTATGGCTACACCTTC	CASRTGATSYGYTF
TRBJ2-5	TRBV7-6	NA	NA	TGTGCCAGCAGTTCCCCCCAGGGGACGAGTGAGACCCAGTACTTC	CASSSPQGTSETQYF
TRBJ1-2	TRBV18	NA	NA	TGTGCCAGCTCACCAGAGGCACGTATCGTAAACTATGGCTACACCTTC	CASSPEARIVNYGYTF
TRBJ2-5	TRBV7-9	NA	TRBD2	TGTGCCAGCAGCTTCAGACTAGCGGGGACGATTCGTCAGACCCAGTACTTC	CASSFRLAGTIRQTQYF
TRBJ1-5	TRBV7-9	few	NA	TGTGCCTCCGCGGGGACCAATCAGCCCCAGCATTTT	CASAGTNQPQHF
TRBJ2-5	TRBV29-1	NA	TRBD2	TGCAGCGTTGGACCTTCCGGGGGGGGACAAGAGACCCAGTACTTC	CSVGPSGGGQETQYF
TRBJ2-2	TRBV18	few	NA	TGTGCCAGCTCACCGGGACTGAACACCGGGGAGCTGTTTTTT	CASSPGLNTGELFF
TRBJ1-1	TRBV10-3	NA	NA	TGTGCCATCCAAATTTCGAACACTGAAGCTTTCTTT	CAIQISNTEAFF